This passage covers 26 T cell receptor beta chains from one sample sequenced in a study of graft-versus-host responses after intestinal transplantation. These receptors have no identified antigens. Measured with immunoSEQ multiplex PCR; TCRdb has only the in-frame clones, and not every one. The sample lists about 71,000 clones; 90% were seen once. This specimen was unstimulated CD8+ T cells sorted from spleen or lymph node cells, taken before intestinal transplant. Source of these receptors: a human donor who received an intestinal transplant.

The rearrangement joins TRBV4-1 to TRBJ1-1; 8 positions agree with TRBD1. The CDR3 loop spans 15 amino acids. Germline CDR1 is MGHRA and CDR2 is YSYEKL. The trim removed 1 base at V and 8 bases at J, leaving 9 bases unmatched. The CDR3 protein is CASSQVGTGFSEAFF. In DNA form, the CDR3 reads TGCGCCAGCAGCCAAGTGGGGACAGGATTCTCCGAAGCTTTCTTT.

This clone showed up just once. This rearrangement joins TRBV5-6 to TRBJ2-1; D not certain. The germline CDR1 and CDR2 sequences are SGHDT and YYEEEE. This CDR3 region has 13 residues. V gave up 5 bases and J gave up 3 bases, with 9 bases separating them. CDR3 sequence: CASSGWLYNEQFF. The CDR3 bases are TGTGCCAGCAGTGGTTGGCTCTACAATGAGCAGTTCTTC.

The CDR3 region is CASSQGTSGGTGELFF. As DNA, the CDR3 is TGTGCCAGTAGCCAAGGGACTAGCGGGGGGACCGGGGAGCTGTTTTTT. The chain links TRBV19 to TRBJ2-2, with 15 bases that match TRBD2. The trim removed 6 bases at V and 5 bases at J, leaving 4 bases unmatched. The CDR3 has 16 residues. Germline V gene lookup returns CDR1 LNHDA and CDR2 SQIVND (reference sequence).

This chain joins TRBV9 and TRBJ2-5; D perhaps matches TRBD2 (6 bases). The CDR3 consists of 14 residues. CDR1 SGDLS and CDR2 YYNGEE come from the germline V gene. V lost 3 bases, J lost 5 bases, and 14 bases lay in between. The CDR3 spells CASSGEVSRETQYF. CDR3 DNA sequence: TGTGCCAGCAGCGGGGAGGTATCGCGGGAGACCCAGTACTTC.

The V and J genes are TRBV13 and TRBJ2-1; TRBD2 agrees at 8 bases. The V and J ends lost 0 bases and 7 bases, in that order; junction bases with no gene match: 5. Germline V gene data show CDR1 as PRHDT and CDR2 as FYEKMQ (reference sequence). This CDR3 spans 15 amino acids. This CDR3 reads CASSLGLGGGNEQFF. The CDR3 DNA follows: TGTGCCAGCAGCTTAGGCCTCGGGGGGGGGAATGAGCAGTTCTTC.

This clone was observed a few times. The genes are TRBV6-6 and TRBJ1-1; TRBD1 agrees at 10 bases. This CDR3 is built from 14 residues. Germline CDR1 reads MNHNY; CDR2 reads SVGAGI (reference sequence). With 5 bases clipped from V and 6 bases from J, the junction kept 6 bases outside the gene matches. CDR3 sequence: CASSHPDRGAEAFF. For the CDR3, the DNA is TGTGCCAGCAGTCACCCGGACAGGGGGGCTGAAGCTTTCTTT.

The V gene is TRBV7-3, the J gene TRBJ2-3; possible D gene TRBD2, 6 bases. CDR1 is SGHTA, CDR2 FQGTGA, per germline. V lost 0 bases to trimming and J lost 2 bases, with 9 bases between them. This CDR3 comprises 15 residues. CDR3 protein: CASSLTLADTDTQYF. CDR3 DNA sequence: TGTGCCAGCAGCTTAACACTAGCAGACACAGATACGCAGTATTTT.

The gene calls are TRBV6-5 and TRBJ2-7; 7 bases are shared with TRBD1. CDR1 is MNHEY, CDR2 SVGAGI, per germline. CDR3 length equals 13 residues. Germline trimming cut 7 bases from V and 5 bases from J; bases unmatched to any gene: 8. This chain's CDR3 is CASTRTGANEQYF. As DNA, the CDR3 is TGTGCCAGCACTAGAACAGGGGCTAACGAGCAGTACTTC.

This sequence joins TRBV18 and TRBJ2-4, with D tentatively TRBD1 (6 bases). CDR1 is KGHSH and CDR2 is LQKENI in the germline V gene. V shed 5 bases and J shed 0 bases, with 11 bases lying between them. The CDR3 is 15 residues long. CDR3: CASSGTFLAKNIQYF. CDR3 in DNA: TGTGCCAGCTCAGGGACATTTTTAGCCAAAAACATTCAGTACTTC. The full variable domain, its missing parts supplied by reference TRBV18 and TRBJ2-4, is NAGVMQNPRHLVRRRGQEARLRCSPMKGHSHVYWYRQLPEEGLKFMVYLQKENIIDESGMPKERFSAEFPKEGPSILRIQQVVRGDSAAYFCASSGTFLAKNIQYFGAGTRLSVL.

The J gene is TRBJ2-7, the V gene TRBV7-6, with 8 bases identical to TRBD1. V trimming: 3 bases; J trimming: 1 base; junction bases outside the gene matches: 5. The CDR3 extends over 15 amino acids. CDR1 and CDR2 (germline): SGHVS, FNYEAQ. CDR3 residues: CASSFDRGRSYEQYF. CDR3 nucleotides: TGTGCCAGCAGCTTTGACAGGGGACGATCCTACGAGCAGTACTTC.

V usage is TRBV27 and J usage is TRBJ1-2; perhaps TRBD1 as D (6 bases). CDR1 MNHEY and CDR2 SMNVEV come from the germline V gene (reference sequence). V lost 6 bases, J lost 7 bases, and 15 bases lay in between. The CDR3 totals 13 residues. CDR3 in DNA: TGTGCCAGCAGCACAACAGGGTGGAGTGGCTACACCTTC. As protein: CASSTTGWSGYTF.

The chain recombines TRBV7-3 with TRBJ1-5; D gene uncertain. Germline V gene sequence: CDR1 SGHTA, CDR2 FQGTGA. Trimming stripped 8 bases from V and 2 bases from J, with 10 bases between. This CDR3 contains 13 residues. CDR3 region: CASPEGGNQPQHF. The CDR3 DNA reads as TGTGCCAGCCCGGAGGGCGGCAATCAGCCCCAGCATTTT.

The J gene is TRBJ2-7, the V gene TRBV27; TRBD1 matches at 8 bases. The V gene end was trimmed by 3 bases and the J gene end by 0 bases; junction bases not matched to a gene: 1. The CDR3 extends over 14 amino acids. Germline assignment: CDR1 MNHEY and CDR2 SMNVEV (reference sequence). The CDR3 coding sequence is TGTGCCAGCAGTTTTGGGACAGGCTCCTACGAGCAGTACTTC. It translates to CASSFGTGSYEQYF.

The rearrangement uses TRBV28 and TRBJ2-4; D perhaps matches TRBD2 (5 bases). V was cut by 2 bases and J by 0 bases, with 14 bases left in between. There are 17 residues in the CDR3. Germline V gene lookup returns CDR1 MDHEN and CDR2 SYDVKM. CDR3 DNA: TGTGCCAGCAGTTTAGGGAGCCCTACGTTAGCCAAAAACATTCAGTACTTC. Its translation: CASSLGSPTLAKNIQYF.

The V gene is TRBV19, the J gene TRBJ1-1; 8 bases align to TRBD1. This CDR3 contains 17 residues. The germline V gene encodes CDR1 LNHDA and CDR2 SQIVND (reference sequence). The ends lost 5 bases at V and 1 base at J; junction bases unmatched: 12. The CDR3 coding sequence is TGTGCCAGTAGTTGGTTTTTGGTAGGGACAGGGAACACTGAAGCTTTCTTT. This encodes CASSWFLVGTGNTEAFF.

The chain is built from TRBV4-1 and TRBJ2-7; D call uncertain. The CDR3 has 14 residues. Germline CDR1 is MGHRA and CDR2 is YSYEKL. V was cut by 1 base and J by 2 bases, with 9 bases left in between. The DNA of the CDR3 is TGCGCCAGCAGCCAAGGGGCCAGCACCTACGAGCAGTACTTC. Its protein is CASSQGASTYEQYF.

The chain has TRBV4-1 and TRBJ2-7; the match to TRBD1 covers 11 bases. V was pared by 1 base and J by 2 bases, with 10 bases of the junction left unmatched. CDR3 length: 18 residues. Germline CDR1 and CDR2: MGHRA and YSYEKL. This CDR3 is CASSQGTGGRWAPYEQYF. CDR3 in DNA: TGCGCCAGCAGCCAAGGGACAGGGGGCAGGTGGGCACCCTACGAGCAGTACTTC.

The chain links TRBV7-9 to TRBJ1-6; 10 bases are a match to TRBD1. The V gene end was trimmed by 5 bases and the J gene end by 10 bases; junction bases not matched to a gene: 5. The CDR3 is 14 residues long. Germline V CDR1 and CDR2: SEHNR, FQNEAQ (reference sequence). CDR3 DNA sequence: TGTGCCAGCAGCGAGACAGGGGGCGTGTCACCCCTCCACTTT. Translated: CASSETGGVSPLHF. The full variable domain, with the rest looked up from reference TRBV7-9 and TRBJ1-6, is DTGVSQNPRHKITKRGQNVTFRCDPISEHNRLYWYRQTLGQGPEFLTYFQNEAQLEKSRLLSDRFSAERPKGSFSTLEIQRTEQGDSAMYLCASSETGGVSPLHFGNGTRLTVT.

The rearrangement uses TRBV6-6 and TRBJ2-3; perhaps TRBD2 as D (5 bases). The ends were cut back, 5 bases at V and 3 bases at J, with 18 bases in the middle. This CDR3 is 16 amino acids long. Per germline, CDR1 MNHNY and CDR2 SVGAGI (reference sequence). DNA for the CDR3: TGTGCCAGCAGTCAACAGTGGGTGCGGGTGACAGATACGCAGTATTTT. Amino acid sequence: CASSQQWVRVTDTQYF.

This clone showed up just once. CDR3 sequence: CASSATAYSNQPQHF. CDR3 sequence (DNA): TGTGCCAGCAGCGCGACAGCTTATAGCAATCAGCCCCAGCATTTT. The chain links TRBV6-5 to TRBJ1-5; perhaps TRBD1 as D (5 bases). Germline-derived CDR1 and CDR2 are MNHEY and SVGAGI. Between the trimmed V and J ends, which lost 6 bases and 0 bases, there was a span of 12 bases. The CDR3 length is 15 residues.

V usage is TRBV7-6 and J usage is TRBJ2-3; 13 bases are a match to TRBD2. CDR1 SGHVS and CDR2 FNYEAQ come from the germline V gene. V lost 5 bases to trimming and J lost 4 bases; unmatched junction nucleotides: 3. This CDR3 spans 15 amino acids. Here the CDR3 reads CASSRTSGGADTQYF. The CDR3 DNA is TGTGCCAGCAGCCGGACTAGCGGGGGTGCAGATACGCAGTATTTT.

This rearrangement joins TRBV4-1 to TRBJ1-4; D call uncertain. CDR1 is MGHRA and CDR2 is YSYEKL in the germline V gene. CDR3 length: 16 residues. Trimming cost V 1 base and J 0 bases, with 9 bases left between them. CDR3 region: CASSQGGGATNEKLFF. CDR3 bases: TGCGCCAGCAGCCAAGGCGGCGGGGCAACTAATGAAAAACTGTTTTTT.

The rearrangement links TRBV11-2 to TRBJ2-3, with 7 bases aligning to TRBD1. The CDR3 spans 15 residues. With V trimmed by 5 bases and J by 1 base, 6 bases remained unmatched. CDR1 SGHAT and CDR2 FQNNGV come from the germline V gene. Here the CDR3 DNA reads TGTGCCAGCAGCACTGGGACAGTTGGCACAGATACGCAGTATTTT. Encoded protein: CASSTGTVGTDTQYF.

The chain uses TRBV11-2 and TRBJ2-3, with TRBD2 matching over 9 bases. Unmatched junction bases numbered 5, after V lost 6 bases and J lost 4 bases. Per the germline V gene, CDR1 is SGHAT and CDR2 is FQNNGV. The CDR3 totals 14 residues. Written as DNA, the CDR3 is TGTGCCAGCAGTCACGGCGGGGGGGCAGATACGCAGTATTTT. Translated, it gives CASSHGGGADTQYF.

V usage is TRBV19 and J usage is TRBJ2-2, with TRBD1 as a possible D gene (6 bases). Germline assignment: CDR1 LNHDA and CDR2 SQIVND (reference sequence). V dropped 3 bases and J dropped 4 bases, with 9 bases sitting between them. The CDR3 runs 14 residues. CDR3: CASSMGAGTGELFF. CDR3 coding DNA: TGTGCCAGTAGTATGGGGGCTGGCACCGGGGAGCTGTTTTTT.

The chain combines TRBV2 with TRBJ2-3; D call uncertain. The V end lost 7 bases, the J end lost 6 bases, and 5 bases lay between the germline ends. CDR3 length equals 10 residues. Germline assignment: CDR1 SNHLY and CDR2 FYNNEI. The CDR3 nucleotides are TGTGCCAGCATGGAGGATACGCAGTATTTT. This gives the protein CASMEDTQYF.